This T cell receptor (beta chain) derives from a study of CD4 and CD8 cells across lung adenocarcinoma regions. A word on this clonotype: Relative to the germline gene, one junction end is altered; a read error may explain this.

CDR1 and CDR2 (germline): MNHNS, SASEGT. This CDR3 region has 15 residues. TCRdb re-called the PCR reads through MiXCR, storing one row per CDR3 protein. The sample includes fewer than 30,000 distinct CDR3 sequences, about half of them seen just once. The TCR comes from a male donor with lung adenocarcinoma. The CD4 and CD8 labels of this study may be unreliable. Sequencing was done on a sample of CD8+ T cells from the center of a lung tumor. The chain combines TRBV6-1 with TRBJ2-3; TRBD1 matches 7 bases. Here the CDR3 reads CASSGRPDGTDTLYF. For the CDR3, the DNA is TGTGCCAGCAGCGGACGGCCGGATGGGACAGATACGCTGTATTTT.